A selection of T cell receptor beta chains follows, all from one sample in a study of control samples from healthy donors and cancer patients. This table comes from immunoSEQ multiplex PCR, and its TCRdb copy is limited to in-frame clones, with some not included. This repertoire shows over 100,000 clones, roughly 84% found once; its top ten account for approximately 3.2%. Material for sequencing was blood. The source of these receptors is a man between 45 and 60 years old in good health. Each CDR3 is given with its conserved first and last residue. A D gene is named only where the DNA matches it firmly. Size is omitted from some rows. Given values are once, few, many or a class for expanded clones.

j_call: TRBJ1-2
clone_size: NA
d_call: NA
v_call: TRBV20-1
cdr3_aa: CSALSVGYTF
cdr3_nt: TGCAGTGCTCTGTCTGTGGGCTACACCTTC

j_call: TRBJ2-2
clone_size: NA
d_call: TRBD2
v_call: TRBV7-3
cdr3_aa: CASSFHSSLNPGLAGGTGELFF
cdr3_nt: TGTGCCAGCAGCTTTCACTCATCCCTCAATCCGGGACTAGCGGGGGGCACCGGGGAGCTGTTTTTT

j_call: TRBJ2-1
clone_size: NA
d_call: NA
v_call: TRBV15
cdr3_aa: CATSRDQLSGYNEQFF
cdr3_nt: TGTGCCACCAGCAGAGATCAATTATCGGGGTACAATGAGCAGTTCTTC

j_call: TRBJ1-1
clone_size: NA
d_call: TRBD1
v_call: TRBV5-1
cdr3_aa: CASSLAGSDRGLEAFF
cdr3_nt: TGCGCCAGCAGCTTGGCTGGGTCCGACAGGGGCTTGGAAGCTTTCTTT

j_call: TRBJ2-7
clone_size: few
d_call: NA
v_call: TRBV11-2
cdr3_aa: CASASFVEQYF
cdr3_nt: TGTGCCAGCGCTTCCTTTGTTGAGCAGTACTTC

j_call: TRBJ2-2
clone_size: NA
d_call: NA
v_call: TRBV12-3/TRBV12-4
cdr3_aa: CASSFRFTGELFF
cdr3_nt: TGTGCCAGCAGTTTTAGGTTCACCGGGGAGCTGTTTTTT

j_call: TRBJ1-3
clone_size: few
d_call: NA
v_call: TRBV4-1
cdr3_aa: CASSQDPPQISGNTIYF
cdr3_nt: TGCGCCAGCAGCCAGGACCCCCCACAAATCTCTGGAAACACCATATATTTT

j_call: TRBJ1-1
clone_size: NA
d_call: NA
v_call: TRBV7-2
cdr3_aa: CASSPGGAQNTEAFF
cdr3_nt: TGTGCCAGCAGCCCTGGGGGGGCCCAGAACACTGAAGCTTTCTTT

j_call: TRBJ1-5
clone_size: few
d_call: NA
v_call: TRBV7-9
cdr3_aa: CASSPGGWGNQPQHF
cdr3_nt: TGTGCCAGCAGTCCCGGCGGGTGGGGCAATCAGCCCCAGCATTTT

j_call: TRBJ2-2
clone_size: once
d_call: TRBD2
v_call: TRBV5-1
cdr3_aa: CASRVAGRTNGELFF
cdr3_nt: TGCGCCAGCAGGGTAGCGGGACGAACAAACGGGGAGCTGTTTTTT

j_call: TRBJ1-5
clone_size: NA
d_call: NA
v_call: TRBV19
cdr3_aa: CASSIDPEGPQHF
cdr3_nt: TGTGCCAGTAGTATTGACCCCGAGGGGCCCCAGCATTTT

j_call: TRBJ1-5
clone_size: NA
d_call: TRBD1
v_call: TRBV29-1
cdr3_aa: CSAGQANQPQHF
cdr3_nt: TGCAGCGCAGGACAGGCCAATCAGCCCCAGCATTTT

j_call: TRBJ2-6
clone_size: few
d_call: NA
v_call: TRBV5-4
cdr3_aa: CASSSKIGSSGANVLTF
cdr3_nt: TGTGCCAGCAGCTCTAAGATAGGGTCCTCTGGGGCCAACGTCCTGACTTTC

j_call: TRBJ1-6
clone_size: NA
d_call: NA
v_call: TRBV7-8
cdr3_aa: CASSLGPGSPLHF
cdr3_nt: TGTGCCAGCAGCTTAGGTCCGGGTTCACCCCTCCACTTT

j_call: TRBJ2-1
clone_size: NA
d_call: TRBD1
v_call: TRBV5-1
cdr3_aa: CASSRVLGQLNEQFF
cdr3_nt: TGCGCCAGCAGCCGAGTCCTGGGACAGCTTAATGAGCAGTTCTTC

j_call: TRBJ2-3
clone_size: NA
d_call: NA
v_call: TRBV4-1
cdr3_aa: CASSQQQGIDTQYF
cdr3_nt: TGCGCCAGCAGCCAACAGCAGGGTATAGATACGCAGTATTTT

j_call: TRBJ1-1
clone_size: few
d_call: TRBD1
v_call: TRBV3-1/TRBV3-2
cdr3_aa: CASSHPSGTGFGLGSNTEAFF
cdr3_nt: TGTGCCAGCAGCCACCCTTCGGGGACAGGGTTCGGTTTGGGTTCGAACACTGAAGCTTTCTTT

j_call: TRBJ1-2
clone_size: NA
d_call: TRBD1
v_call: TRBV19
cdr3_aa: CASSWAGGAGGYTF
cdr3_nt: TGTGCCAGTAGTTGGGCAGGGGGCGCTGGGGGCTACACCTTC

j_call: TRBJ2-7
clone_size: NA
d_call: NA
v_call: TRBV21-1
cdr3_aa: CASSTRDTLSHEQYF
cdr3_nt: TGTGCCAGCAGCACCCGTGACACGCTTTCCCACGAGCAGTACTTC

j_call: TRBJ1-4
clone_size: NA
d_call: TRBD1
v_call: TRBV7-8
cdr3_aa: CASSLGQRDQKLFF
cdr3_nt: TGTGCCAGCAGCTTGGGACAGAGAGATCAAAAACTGTTTTTT

j_call: TRBJ1-2
clone_size: NA
d_call: TRBD1
v_call: TRBV7-9
cdr3_aa: CASNRDRVSGYTF
cdr3_nt: TGTGCCAGCAACCGAGACAGGGTTTCTGGCTACACCTTC

j_call: TRBJ2-1
clone_size: once
d_call: NA
v_call: TRBV9
cdr3_aa: CASSVEGSRDEQFF
cdr3_nt: TGTGCCAGCAGCGTAGAGGGCAGTCGGGATGAGCAGTTCTTC

j_call: TRBJ1-1
clone_size: NA
d_call: TRBD1
v_call: TRBV13
cdr3_aa: CASSGWRTGGSYTEAFF
cdr3_nt: TGTGCCAGCAGCGGATGGAGGACAGGGGGCTCGTACACTGAAGCTTTCTTT

j_call: TRBJ2-4
clone_size: few
d_call: NA
v_call: TRBV6-5
cdr3_aa: CASSLKTGWGENIQYF
cdr3_nt: TGTGCCAGCAGTTTAAAGACAGGGTGGGGGGAAAACATTCAGTACTTC

j_call: TRBJ1-2
clone_size: few
d_call: NA
v_call: TRBV20-1
cdr3_aa: CSASPGGGYTF
cdr3_nt: TGCAGTGCTAGTCCAGGAGGTGGCTACACCTTC

j_call: TRBJ1-5
clone_size: NA
d_call: NA
v_call: TRBV6-5
cdr3_aa: CASKGGAASNQPQHF
cdr3_nt: TGTGCCAGCAAGGGCGGTGCAGCTAGCAATCAGCCCCAGCATTTT

j_call: TRBJ2-1
clone_size: NA
d_call: NA
v_call: TRBV30
cdr3_aa: CAWKKGGSYNEQFF
cdr3_nt: TGTGCCTGGAAAAAGGGGGGGTCCTACAATGAGCAGTTCTTC

j_call: TRBJ1-1
clone_size: NA
d_call: TRBD1
v_call: TRBV27
cdr3_aa: CASRKETGLAFF
cdr3_nt: TGTGCCAGCAGAAAAGAGACAGGGTTGGCTTTCTTT

j_call: TRBJ1-5
clone_size: NA
d_call: TRBD1
v_call: TRBV2
cdr3_aa: CASSVTGGNQPQHF
cdr3_nt: TGTGCCAGCAGTGTTACAGGGGGTAATCAGCCCCAGCATTTT

j_call: TRBJ2-7
clone_size: NA
d_call: NA
v_call: TRBV6-5
cdr3_aa: CASRRTASSYEQYF
cdr3_nt: TGTGCCAGCAGACGGACAGCCTCCTCCTACGAGCAGTACTTC

j_call: TRBJ2-3
clone_size: NA
d_call: TRBD2
v_call: TRBV9
cdr3_aa: CASSPRGGAPTDTQYF
cdr3_nt: TGTGCCAGCAGCCCGCGGGGGGGCGCGCCCACAGATACGCAGTATTTT

j_call: TRBJ2-7
clone_size: NA
d_call: TRBD1
v_call: TRBV19
cdr3_aa: CASHPPRPGQGNEQYF
cdr3_nt: TGTGCCAGTCACCCCCCCAGACCGGGACAGGGCAACGAGCAGTACTTC

j_call: TRBJ2-2
clone_size: NA
d_call: TRBD2
v_call: TRBV19
cdr3_aa: CASLSSGGFANTGELFF
cdr3_nt: TGTGCCAGTCTCAGTAGCGGGGGATTCGCGAACACCGGGGAGCTGTTTTTT

j_call: TRBJ2-3
clone_size: NA
d_call: TRBD2
v_call: TRBV4-2
cdr3_aa: CASSQDFMAGGTDTQYF
cdr3_nt: TGTGCCAGCAGCCAAGATTTTATGGCGGGGGGGACAGATACGCAGTATTTT

j_call: TRBJ2-1
clone_size: NA
d_call: NA
v_call: TRBV2
cdr3_aa: CASSDRTLYYNEQFF
cdr3_nt: TGTGCCAGCAGTGACAGGACATTATACTACAATGAGCAGTTCTTC

j_call: TRBJ1-1
clone_size: NA
d_call: NA
v_call: TRBV30
cdr3_aa: CAWGMNTEAFF
cdr3_nt: TGTGCCTGGGGCATGAACACTGAAGCTTTCTTT

j_call: TRBJ2-7
clone_size: NA
d_call: TRBD1
v_call: TRBV7-2
cdr3_aa: CASSLGQFSYEQYF
cdr3_nt: TGTGCCAGCAGCTTGGGACAGTTCTCCTACGAGCAGTACTTC

j_call: TRBJ2-3
clone_size: once
d_call: NA
v_call: TRBV7-9
cdr3_aa: CASSLPLGGDTQYF
cdr3_nt: TGTGCCAGCAGCTTACCGCTAGGAGGAGATACGCAGTATTTT

j_call: TRBJ2-2
clone_size: NA
d_call: NA
v_call: TRBV29-1
cdr3_aa: CSVEEGGNTGELFF
cdr3_nt: TGCAGCGTTGAAGAGGGCGGAAACACCGGGGAGCTGTTTTTT

j_call: TRBJ2-7
clone_size: NA
d_call: NA
v_call: TRBV5-1
cdr3_aa: CASSSTRPGLDEQYF
cdr3_nt: TGCGCCAGCAGCTCCACTCGACCCGGACTCGACGAGCAGTACTTC

j_call: TRBJ1-4
clone_size: NA
d_call: NA
v_call: TRBV3-1/TRBV3-2
cdr3_aa: CASNFQNNEKLFF
cdr3_nt: TGTGCCAGCAATTTCCAGAATAATGAAAAACTGTTTTTT